The 32 T cell receptor beta chains reported below all come from one sample, sequenced in a study of PD-1 blockade in classical Hodgkin lymphoma. TCRdb's table, derived via immunoSEQ multiplex PCR, lists solely in-frame clones and lacks some. The top ten clones hold around 2.5% of a sample with tens of thousands of clones, nearly 95% of them seen once. The time point was: newly diagnosed, previously untreated cHL patient sample. Sequencing was carried out using peripheral blood mononuclear cells (PBMCs). The receptors stem from a human donor with classical Hodgkin lymphoma.

The rearrangement uses TRBV6-5 and TRBJ2-7; TRBD1 might be the D (6 bases). This CDR3 spans 15 amino acids. Germline V gene lookup returns CDR1 MNHEY and CDR2 SVGAGI. V gave up 6 bases and J gave up 0 bases, with 15 bases separating them. CDR3 residues: CASRSRQASSYEQYF. CDR3 sequence (DNA): TGTGCCAGCAGATCCCGACAGGCGAGCTCCTACGAGCAGTACTTC.

The rearrangement links TRBV18 to TRBJ1-3; D unclear. In germline, CDR1 is KGHSH, CDR2 LQKENI. The CDR3 is 15 residues long. V was shortened by 2 bases and J by 0 bases, with 8 bases between the two germline ends. CDR3 sequence (DNA): TGTGCCAGCTCACCATCGGGTGACTCTGGAAACACCATATATTTT. Translated, it gives CASSPSGDSGNTIYF.

This chain uses TRBV2 with TRBJ1-5; 7 bases are a match to TRBD1. The CDR3 sequence is 14 residues long. J lost 7 bases, V lost 3 bases, and 6 bases had no gene match. CDR1 and CDR2 (germline): SNHLY, FYNNEI. The DNA of the CDR3 is TGTGCCAGCAGTGACAGGGGGGTTGGACAGCCCCAGCATTTT. It codes for CASSDRGVGQPQHF.

This chain links TRBV5-4 with TRBJ1-1, with no clear D. The V end lost 0 bases, the J end lost 1 base, and 7 bases lay between the germline ends. This CDR3 spans 14 amino acids. Germline V CDR1 and CDR2: SGHNT, YYREEE (reference sequence). Here the CDR3 reads CASSLDIQNTEAFF. The CDR3 coding sequence is TGTGCCAGCAGCTTGGACATCCAGAACACTGAAGCTTTCTTT.

The chain combines TRBV28 with TRBJ2-6; D is unresolved. The CDR3 is 15 amino acids. Trimming stripped 2 bases from V and 0 bases from J, with 5 bases between. Germline CDR1 MDHEN, CDR2 SYDVKM. In DNA, the CDR3 is TGTGCCAGCAGTTTAATGAACTCTGGGGCCAACGTCCTGACTTTC. This gives the protein CASSLMNSGANVLTF.

J is TRBJ2-2 and V is TRBV19; no clear D. The CDR3 totals 14 residues. V was cut by 5 bases and J by 3 bases, with 10 bases left in between. CDR1 LNHDA and CDR2 SQIVND come from the germline V gene (reference sequence). The CDR3 DNA sequence: TGTGCCAGTAGTTCCGTCACCGACACCGGGGAGCTGTTTTTT. It is translated as CASSSVTDTGELFF.

The V gene is TRBV11-3, the J gene TRBJ1-1; TRBD1 matches at 8 bases. Per the germline V gene, CDR1 is SGHNT and CDR2 is YENEEA. This CDR3 spans 14 amino acids. V lost 3 bases, J lost 2 bases, and 2 bases stayed unmatched. The CDR3 region has the DNA TGTGCCAGCAGCTTTCAGGGGGCCAACACTGAAGCTTTCTTT. It translates to CASSFQGANTEAFF.

This sequence joins TRBV18 and TRBJ1-2; TRBD1 matches at 9 bases. V lost 3 bases, J lost 6 bases, and 8 bases stayed unmatched. The germline gives CDR1 KGHSH, CDR2 LQKENI. CDR3 length: 15 amino acids. The CDR3 DNA sequence: TGTGCCAGCTCACCTGAACCGCGGACAGGGGATGGCTACACCTTC. Translation gives CASSPEPRTGDGYTF.

The rearrangement links TRBV6-6 to TRBJ2-2; D gene uncertain. V was pared by 7 bases and J by 5 bases, with 11 bases between. This CDR3 comprises 13 residues. Germline assignment: CDR1 MNHNY and CDR2 SVGAGI (reference sequence). The CDR3 region is CASTSERTGELFF. CDR3 in DNA: TGTGCCAGCACCTCTGAGAGGACCGGGGAGCTGTTTTTT.

This sequence joins TRBV5-1 and TRBJ2-5; D remains unclear. The CDR3 is 15 residues long. CDR1 is SGHRS, CDR2 YFSETQ, per germline. The V end lost 0 bases, the J end lost 1 base, and 10 bases lay between the germline ends. The CDR3 sequence is CASSLGAATQETQYF. CDR3 DNA sequence: TGCGCCAGCAGCTTGGGGGCGGCCACCCAAGAGACCCAGTACTTC.

The chain is built from TRBV9 and TRBJ2-3; D remains unclear. Germline CDR1 and CDR2: SGDLS and YYNGEE. The V end was cut by 0 bases, the J end by 3 bases, with 5 bases between. The CDR3 covers 13 residues. The CDR3 nucleotides read TGTGCCAGCAGCGTAGAAGGAACAGATACGCAGTATTTT. It specifies CASSVEGTDTQYF.

This chain uses TRBV7-2 with TRBJ2-7, with D unresolved. V shed 1 base and J shed 6 bases, with 7 bases lying between them. The CDR3 consists of 12 residues. CDR1 and CDR2 from the germline V gene are SGHTA and FQGNSA. CDR3 nucleotides: TGTGCCAGCAGCTTAGTGACGGTCGAGCAGTACTTC. Encoded protein: CASSLVTVEQYF.

The chain combines TRBV28 with TRBJ1-1, with a tentative D call TRBD1 (5 bases). This CDR3 has 15 amino acids. Germline CDR1 reads MDHEN; CDR2 reads SYDVKM. The V end was cut by 2 bases, the J end by 6 bases, with 16 bases between. The CDR3 reads CASSLTGAPVPEAFF. The DNA for the CDR3 is TGTGCCAGCAGTTTAACTGGGGCGCCGGTACCTGAAGCTTTCTTT.

The chain carries TRBV30 and TRBJ1-4, with D perhaps matching TRBD1 (5 bases). The germline V and J ends were trimmed by 0 bases and 11 bases, with 10 bases remaining between them. The germline V gene encodes CDR1 GTSNPN and CDR2 SVGIG (reference sequence). CDR3 length equals 12 residues. This chain's CDR3 is CAWSVAEGKLFF. CDR3 coding DNA: TGTGCCTGGAGTGTAGCGGAGGGGAAACTGTTTTTT. Supplemented by reference TRBV30 and TRBJ1-4, the full variable domain reads SQTIHQWPATLVQPVGSPLSLECTVEGTSNPNLYWYRQAAGRGLQLLFYSVGIGQISSEVPQNLSASRPQDRQFILSSKKLLLSDSGFYLCAWSVAEGKLFFGSGTQLSVL.

The gene calls are TRBV6-1 and TRBJ1-2; D is ambiguous. From germline, CDR1 is MNHNS and CDR2 SASEGT. V gave up 4 bases and J gave up 2 bases, with 8 bases separating them. The CDR3 sequence is 13 residues long. The CDR3, as DNA: TGTGCCAGCAGTGTATCAGGAAACTATGGCTACACCTTC. Its protein product is CASSVSGNYGYTF.

The rearrangement links TRBV5-1 to TRBJ1-1, with 11 bases fitting TRBD1. The CDR3 runs 16 residues. The V segment lost 4 bases and the J segment 1 base; nucleotides outside the gene matches: 6. Germline loops: CDR1 SGHRS, CDR2 YFSETQ. CDR3 protein: CASSIGTGGPNTEAFF. Here the CDR3 DNA reads TGCGCCAGCAGCATCGGGACAGGGGGACCGAACACTGAAGCTTTCTTT.

This chain joins TRBV5-1 and TRBJ1-2; TRBD1 aligns across 8 bases. The CDR3 spans 13 residues. V lost 7 bases to trimming and J lost 5 bases; unmatched junction nucleotides: 7. Germline CDR1 is SGHRS and CDR2 is YFSETQ. The DNA for the CDR3 is TGCGCCAGCCACCCGACAGGGGAATATGGCTACACCTTC. Translating it yields CASHPTGEYGYTF. Full variable domain (remainder filled in from reference TRBV5-1 and TRBJ1-2): KAGVTQTPRYLIKTRGQQVTLSCSPISGHRSVSWYQQTPGQGLQFLFEYFSETQRNKGNFPGRFSGRQFSNSRSEMNVSTLELGDSALYLCASHPTGEYGYTFGSGTRLTVV.

The V gene is TRBV11-2, the J gene TRBJ2-5; D unresolved. CDR3 length equals 11 residues. V was cut by 5 bases and J by 5 bases, with 6 bases left in between. Germline values: CDR1 SGHAT, CDR2 FQNNGV. The CDR3 loop is CASSQTETQYF. The CDR3 nucleotides are TGTGCCAGCAGCCAGACGGAGACCCAGTACTTC.

The CDR3 DNA reads TGCAGCGTTGGAAAGACAGGGTACAATGAGCAGTTCTTC. It specifies CSVGKTGYNEQFF. J is TRBJ2-1 and V is TRBV29-1, with 7 bases lining up with TRBD1. From germline, CDR1 is SQVTM and CDR2 ANQGSEA. CDR3 length equals 13 residues. V dropped 4 bases and J dropped 4; count of bases not matched to a gene: 4.

The chain employs TRBV10-3 and TRBJ1-2, with 8 bases aligning to TRBD1. With V trimmed by 10 bases and J by 6 bases, 7 bases remained unmatched. Germline CDR1 reads ENHRY; CDR2 reads SYGVKD. The CDR3 is 12 amino acids. CDR3 coding DNA: TGTGCCAGCGGACGGACAGGGAATGGCTACACCTTC. It yields the protein CASGRTGNGYTF.

V gene TRBV6-5 combines with J gene TRBJ2-7, with D perhaps being TRBD1 or TRBD2 (5 bases each). The ends were cut back, 0 bases at V and 5 bases at J, with 17 bases in the middle. Germline V lookup: CDR1 MNHEY, CDR2 SVGAGI. The CDR3 is made up of 16 amino acids. The DNA of the CDR3 is TGTGCCAGCAGTTACTCGAGTATGGGGGTTTCCCACGAGCAGTACTTC. It is translated as CASSYSSMGVSHEQYF.

The V call is TRBV30, the J call TRBJ2-2; maybe TRBD1 (6 bases). The CDR3 contains 13 residues. The V gene's germline CDR1 is GTSNPN and CDR2 SVGIG (reference sequence). Trimming took off 0 bases at V and 8 bases at J, with 10 bases between the two ends. CDR3 region: CAWSVSRGGELFF. The CDR3 region has the DNA TGTGCCTGGAGTGTATCCAGGGGAGGGGAGCTGTTTTTT.

The V gene is TRBV19, the J gene TRBJ1-2, with D maybe TRBD1 (5 bases). The CDR3 consists of 13 residues. V was trimmed by 5 bases and J by 4 bases, leaving 11 bases between them. Germline lookup yields CDR1 LNHDA and CDR2 SQIVND (reference sequence). CDR3 in amino acids: CASSPLDSYGYTF. The CDR3 DNA reads TGTGCCAGTAGTCCACTAGACAGCTATGGCTACACCTTC.

This chain uses TRBV9 with TRBJ2-7; D gene uncertain. The ends were cut back, 0 bases at V and 7 bases at J, with 11 bases in the middle. The CDR3 is made up of 13 amino acids. CDR1 is SGDLS, CDR2 YYNGEE, per germline. The CDR3 sequence: CASSVDPTLEQYF. CDR3 DNA: TGTGCCAGCAGCGTAGACCCCACGCTAGAGCAGTACTTC.

The rearrangement joins TRBV30 to TRBJ1-1, with D perhaps TRBD1 (5 bases). Trimming took off 3 bases at V and 10 bases at J, with 15 bases between the two ends. The CDR3 is made up of 12 amino acids. CDR1 is GTSNPN and CDR2 is SVGIG in the germline V gene (reference sequence). CDR3 in amino acids: CAWRINRLRAFF. DNA of the CDR3: TGTGCCTGGAGGATAAACAGGTTACGAGCTTTCTTT.

The chain is built from TRBV15 and TRBJ1-6, with 7 bases identical to TRBD1. CDR1 is LNHNV and CDR2 is YYDKDF in the germline V gene (reference sequence). This CDR3 region has 16 residues. V dropped 0 bases and J dropped 10; count of bases not matched to a gene: 9. CDR3 DNA: TGTGCCACCAGCAGAGATAGTATTGCAGGGGGGTCACCCCTCCACTTT. Protein sequence: CATSRDSIAGGSPLHF. The full variable domain, completed using reference TRBV15 and TRBJ1-6, is DAMVIQNPRYQVTQFGKPVTLSCSQTLNHNVMYWYQQKSSQAPKLLFHYYDKDFNNEADTPDNFQSRRPNTSFCFLDIRSPGLGDTAMYLCATSRDSIAGGSPLHFGNGTRLTVT.

This clone showed up just a few times. This chain uses TRBV18 with TRBJ2-3, with D possibly being TRBD2 (6 bases). Per the germline V gene, CDR1 is KGHSH and CDR2 is LQKENI. The CDR3 totals 16 residues. V was clipped by 6 bases and J by 0 bases, with 16 bases between them. CDR3 sequence: CASSRGTSSSTDTQYF. The CDR3, as DNA: TGTGCCAGCTCCCGGGGGACCTCTTCTAGCACAGATACGCAGTATTTT.

J is TRBJ2-1 and V is TRBV10-3; TRBD2 aligns across 10 bases. CDR1 is ENHRY and CDR2 is SYGVKD in the germline V gene. The CDR3 spans 19 residues. V shed 6 bases, J shed 5 bases, and the junction held 19 bases outside the gene matches. CDR3 protein: CAISLLGSGRSKRDNEQFF. The CDR3 DNA reads as TGTGCCATCAGCTTACTGGGTAGCGGGAGGAGTAAACGGGACAATGAGCAGTTCTTC.

The chain's CDR3 is CASSPDRVGQPQHF. The CDR3 DNA sequence: TGTGCCAGCAGCCCGGACAGGGTGGGGCAGCCCCAGCATTTT. The chain employs TRBV5-4 and TRBJ1-5; 8 bases agree with TRBD1. This CDR3 is 14 amino acids long. The V and J ends lost 4 bases and 7 bases, in that order; junction bases with no gene match: 7. CDR1 SGHNT and CDR2 YYREEE come from the germline V gene (reference sequence).

The CDR3 spells CASRDSAYEQYF. CDR3 nucleotides: TGTGCCAGCAGAGACAGTGCCTACGAGCAGTACTTC. This chain links TRBV2 with TRBJ2-7; tentative D call: TRBD1 (5 bases). With 6 bases removed from V and 2 bases from J, the gap between germline ends came to 8 bases. The CDR3 has 12 residues. Per germline, CDR1 SNHLY and CDR2 FYNNEI. The full variable domain, in which reference TRBV2 and TRBJ2-7 provide the parts outside the CDR3, is EPEVTQTPSHQVTQMGQEVILRCVPISNHLYFYWYRQILGQKVEFLVSFYNNEISEKSEIFDDQFSVERPDGSNFTLKIRSTKLEDSAMYFCASRDSAYEQYFGPGTRLTVT.

This chain connects TRBV18 to TRBJ1-1; D remains unclear. The V and J ends lost 6 bases and 1 base respectively, with 15 bases between them. CDR1 and CDR2 from the germline V gene are KGHSH and LQKENI. This CDR3 is 15 amino acids long. CDR3 amino acids: CASSPTGLRNTEAFF. CDR3 coding DNA: TGTGCCAGCTCGCCGACCGGTCTCAGGAACACTGAAGCTTTCTTT.

V gene TRBV5-1 combines with J gene TRBJ2-1; D may be TRBD1 (5 bases). V was shortened by 4 bases and J by 9 bases, with 20 bases between the two germline ends. Germline lookup yields CDR1 SGHRS and CDR2 YFSETQ. The CDR3 has 15 residues. The CDR3, as DNA: TGCGCCAGCAGCCCCTTGGGCAGCGCAAGGGGTGAGCAGTTCTTC. Protein product: CASSPLGSARGEQFF.